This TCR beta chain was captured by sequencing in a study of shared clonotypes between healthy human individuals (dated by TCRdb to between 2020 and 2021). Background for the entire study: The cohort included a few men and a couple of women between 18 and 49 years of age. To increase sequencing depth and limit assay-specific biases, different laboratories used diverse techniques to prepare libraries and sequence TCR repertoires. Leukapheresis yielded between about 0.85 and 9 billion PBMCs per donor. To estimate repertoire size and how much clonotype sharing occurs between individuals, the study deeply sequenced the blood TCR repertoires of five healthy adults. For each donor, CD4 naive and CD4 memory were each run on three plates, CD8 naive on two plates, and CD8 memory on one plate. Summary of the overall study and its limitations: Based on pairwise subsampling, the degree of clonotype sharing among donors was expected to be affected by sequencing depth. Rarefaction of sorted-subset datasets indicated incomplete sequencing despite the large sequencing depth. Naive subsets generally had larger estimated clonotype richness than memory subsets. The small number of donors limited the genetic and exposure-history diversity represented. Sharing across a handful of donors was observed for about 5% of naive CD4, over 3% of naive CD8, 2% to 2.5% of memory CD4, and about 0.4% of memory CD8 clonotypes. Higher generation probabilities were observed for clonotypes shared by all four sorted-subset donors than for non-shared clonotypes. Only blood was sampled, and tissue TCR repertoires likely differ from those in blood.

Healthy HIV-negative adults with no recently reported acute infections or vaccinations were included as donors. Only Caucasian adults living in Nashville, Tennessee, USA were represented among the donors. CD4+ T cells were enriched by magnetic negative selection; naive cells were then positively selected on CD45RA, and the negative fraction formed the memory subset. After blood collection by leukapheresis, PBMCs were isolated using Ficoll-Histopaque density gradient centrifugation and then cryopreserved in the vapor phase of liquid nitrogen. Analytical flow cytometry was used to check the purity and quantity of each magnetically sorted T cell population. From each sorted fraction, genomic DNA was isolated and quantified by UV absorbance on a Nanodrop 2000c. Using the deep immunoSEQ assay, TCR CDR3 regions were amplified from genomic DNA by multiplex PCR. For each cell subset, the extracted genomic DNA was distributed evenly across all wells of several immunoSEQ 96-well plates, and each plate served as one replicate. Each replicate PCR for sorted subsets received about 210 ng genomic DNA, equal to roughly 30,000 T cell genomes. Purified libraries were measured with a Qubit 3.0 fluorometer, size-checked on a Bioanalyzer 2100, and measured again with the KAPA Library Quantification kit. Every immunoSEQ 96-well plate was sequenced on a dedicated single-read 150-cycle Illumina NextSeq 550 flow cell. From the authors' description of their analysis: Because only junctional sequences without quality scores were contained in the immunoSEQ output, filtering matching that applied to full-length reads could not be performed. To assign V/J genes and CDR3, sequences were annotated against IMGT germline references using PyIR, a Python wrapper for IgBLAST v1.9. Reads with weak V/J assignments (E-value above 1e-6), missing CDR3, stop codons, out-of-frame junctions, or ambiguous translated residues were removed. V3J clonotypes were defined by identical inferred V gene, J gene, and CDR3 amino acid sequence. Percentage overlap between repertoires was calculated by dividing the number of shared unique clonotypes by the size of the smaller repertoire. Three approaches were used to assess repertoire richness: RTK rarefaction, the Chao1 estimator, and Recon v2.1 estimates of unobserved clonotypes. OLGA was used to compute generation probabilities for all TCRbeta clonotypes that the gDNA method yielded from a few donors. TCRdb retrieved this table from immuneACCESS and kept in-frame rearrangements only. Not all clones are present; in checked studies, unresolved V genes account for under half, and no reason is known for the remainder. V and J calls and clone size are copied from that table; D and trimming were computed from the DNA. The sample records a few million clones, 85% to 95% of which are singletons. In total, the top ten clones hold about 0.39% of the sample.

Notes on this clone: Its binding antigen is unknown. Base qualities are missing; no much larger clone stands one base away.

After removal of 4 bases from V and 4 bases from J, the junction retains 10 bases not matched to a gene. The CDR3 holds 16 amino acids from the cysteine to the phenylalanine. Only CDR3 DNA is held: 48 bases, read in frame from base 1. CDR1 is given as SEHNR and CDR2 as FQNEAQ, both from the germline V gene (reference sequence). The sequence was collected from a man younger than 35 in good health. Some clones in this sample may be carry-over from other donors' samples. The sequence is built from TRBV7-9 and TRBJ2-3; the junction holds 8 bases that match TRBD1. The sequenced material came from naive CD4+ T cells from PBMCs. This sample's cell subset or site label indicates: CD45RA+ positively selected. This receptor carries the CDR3 CASSSPTGDRADTQYF. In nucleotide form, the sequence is TGTGCCAGCAGCTCCCCGACAGGGGATCGGGCAGATACGCAGTATTTT.